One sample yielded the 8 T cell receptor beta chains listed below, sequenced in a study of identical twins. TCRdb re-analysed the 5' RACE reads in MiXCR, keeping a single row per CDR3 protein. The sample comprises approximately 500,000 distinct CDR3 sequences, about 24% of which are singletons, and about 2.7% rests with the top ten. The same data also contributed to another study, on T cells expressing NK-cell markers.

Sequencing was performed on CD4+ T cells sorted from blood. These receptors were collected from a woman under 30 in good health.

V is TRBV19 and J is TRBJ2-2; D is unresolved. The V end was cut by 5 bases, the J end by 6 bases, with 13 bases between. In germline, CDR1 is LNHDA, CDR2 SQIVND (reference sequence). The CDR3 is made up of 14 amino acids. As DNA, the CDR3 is TGTGCCAGTAGTCCGATCAGGCTCGCCGGGGAGCTGTTTTTT. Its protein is CASSPIRLAGELFF. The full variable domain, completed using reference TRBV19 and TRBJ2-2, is DGGITQSPKYLFRKEGQNVTLSCEQNLNHDAMYWYRQDPGQGLRLIYYSQIVNDFQKGDIAEGYSVSREKKESFPLTVTSAQKNPTAFYLCASSPIRLAGELFFGEGSRLTVL.

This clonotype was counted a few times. CDR3 in DNA: TGTGCCAGCAGTTTCTCGTTTGGAGGGACACCCCTCCACTTT. Translating gives CASSFSFGGTPLHF. V is TRBV12-3 or TRBV12-4 and J is TRBJ1-6; D ambiguous. V lost 3 bases and J lost 11, with 14 bases in between. This CDR3 has 14 residues.

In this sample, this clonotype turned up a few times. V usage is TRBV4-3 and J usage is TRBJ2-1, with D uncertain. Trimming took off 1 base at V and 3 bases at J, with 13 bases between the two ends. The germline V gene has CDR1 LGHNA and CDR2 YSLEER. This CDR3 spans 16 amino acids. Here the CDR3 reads CASSQAAVANYNEQFF. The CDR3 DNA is TGCGCCAGCAGCCAAGCAGCCGTCGCCAACTACAATGAGCAGTTCTTC.

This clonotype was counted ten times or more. CDR3 sequence (DNA): TGTGCCAGCAGCCGGAGCTCCTACAATGAGCAGTTCTTC. Translation gives CASSRSSYNEQFF. This sequence joins TRBV11-3 and TRBJ2-1; the D is unclear. Trimming shortened V by 5 bases and J by 0 bases, and 5 bases separated the two germline ends. Germline lookup yields CDR1 SGHNT and CDR2 YENEEA. The CDR3 consists of 13 residues.

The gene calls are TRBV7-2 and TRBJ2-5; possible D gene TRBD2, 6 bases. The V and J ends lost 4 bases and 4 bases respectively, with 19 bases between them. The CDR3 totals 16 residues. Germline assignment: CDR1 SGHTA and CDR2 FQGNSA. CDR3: CASSSALARRRETQYF. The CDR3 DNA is TGTGCCAGCAGCTCCGCTCTAGCGAGAAGGAGAGAGACCCAGTACTTC. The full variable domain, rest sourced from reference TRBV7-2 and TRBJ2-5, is GAGVSQSPSNKVTEKGKDVELRCDPISGHTALYWYRQSLGQGLEFLIYFQGNSAPDKSGLPSDRFSAERTGGSVSTLTIQRTQQEDSAVYLCASSSALARRRETQYFGPGTRLLVL.

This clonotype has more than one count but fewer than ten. This CDR3 is CASSQVRGTPYEQYF. The CDR3 coding sequence is TGCGCCAGCAGCCAAGTTAGAGGGACTCCTTACGAGCAGTACTTC. The V call is TRBV4-3, the J call TRBJ2-7; D may be TRBD2 (6 bases). CDR1 LGHNA and CDR2 YSLEER come from the germline V gene. The ends were cut back, 1 base at V and 4 bases at J, with 14 bases in the middle. The CDR3 has 15 residues.

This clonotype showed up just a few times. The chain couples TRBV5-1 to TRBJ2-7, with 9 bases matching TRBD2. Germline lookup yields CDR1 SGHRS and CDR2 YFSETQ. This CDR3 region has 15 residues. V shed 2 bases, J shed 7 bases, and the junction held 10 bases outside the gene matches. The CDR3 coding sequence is TGCGCCAGCAGCTTCTTAGCGGGGGCCCCGGGAGAGCAGTACTTC. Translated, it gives CASSFLAGAPGEQYF.

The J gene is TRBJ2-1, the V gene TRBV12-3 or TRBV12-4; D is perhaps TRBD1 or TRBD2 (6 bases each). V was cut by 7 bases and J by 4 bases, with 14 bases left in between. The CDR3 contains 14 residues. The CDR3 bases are TGTGCCAGCAACAGGGCGGGGTTTTACAATGAGCAGTTCTTC. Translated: CASNRAGFYNEQFF.